This is a list of T cell receptor beta chains from one sample in a study of T cell repertoires in cytomegalovirus infection. Their antigens remain unidentified. Each CDR3 protein is one row after TCRdb ran MiXCR on the reads. The sample has about 830,000 distinct CDR3 sequences, around a third seen once. Specimen: cultured CD8+ T cells from PBMCs, collected from culture after CMV antigen stimulation. Receptors originate from a human donor in good health (CMV status not recorded). Some clones in this sample may be carry-over from other donors' samples. Both conserved end residues are part of each CDR3. The order of the fields is J gene, clone size, V gene, D gene, CDR3 protein, CDR3 DNA. D genes are given only for firm matches. The size field is filled for only some rows; it gives once, few, many or a size class.

TRBJ2-6 | NA | TRBV13 | NA | CASSPRGISGANVLTF | TGTGCCAGCAGCCCCCGGGGGATCTCTGGGGCCAACGTCCTGACTTTC
TRBJ2-1 | few | TRBV27 | NA | CATQQGYEQFF | TGTGCCACCCAACAGGGCTATGAGCAGTTCTTC
TRBJ1-2 | few | TRBV28 | NA | CASSFPDRVKDGYTF | TGTGCCAGCAGCTTCCCGGACCGGGTAAAGGATGGCTACACCTTC
TRBJ2-2 | once | TRBV18 | NA | CASSPSGMNTGELFF | TGTGCCAGCTCACCATCGGGGATGAACACCGGGGAGCTGTTTTTT
TRBJ1-1 | NA | TRBV10-3 | NA | CAISEGRGGGTEAFF | TGTGCCATCAGTGAGGGCCGGGGGGGGGGGACTGAAGCTTTCTTT
TRBJ2-2 | few | TRBV6-1 | TRBD1 | CASNTGTGGTGELFF | TGTGCCAGCAACACCGGGACAGGGGGCACCGGGGAGCTGTTTTTT
TRBJ1-1 | many | TRBV12-3/TRBV12-4 | NA | CASSPRGGLNTEAFF | TGTGCCAGCAGTCCCCGCGGGGGGTTGAACACTGAAGCTTTCTTT
TRBJ1-1 | few | TRBV25-1 | NA | CASSELPGQYPLNTEAFF | TGTGCCAGCAGTGAACTTCCCGGACAGTACCCACTGAACACTGAAGCTTTCTTT
TRBJ1-2 | NA | TRBV2 | NA | CASSVRGNGYTF | TGTGCCAGCAGTGTACGGGGGAATGGCTACACCTTC
TRBJ1-2 | many | TRBV12-3/TRBV12-4 | NA | CASSSGEGYYYGYTF | TGTGCCAGCAGCTCCGGAGAGGGGTATTACTATGGCTACACCTTC
TRBJ1-1 | NA | TRBV6-2/TRBV6-3 | NA | CASNFLSYTEAFF | TGTGCCAGCAACTTTTTAAGTTACACTGAAGCTTTCTTT
TRBJ2-6 | few | TRBV7-9 | NA | CASSVPRANVLTF | TGTGCCAGCAGCGTGCCTCGGGCCAACGTCCTGACTTTC
TRBJ2-1 | NA | TRBV7-9 | TRBD2 | CASSLTLAGGPSSYNEQFF | TGTGCCAGCAGCTTAACGCTAGCGGGGGGTCCGAGCTCCTACAATGAGCAGTTCTTC
TRBJ1-6 | many | TRBV7-2 | NA | CASSLDYSYNSPLHF | TGTGCCAGCAGCTTAGACTACTCCTATAATTCACCCCTCCACTTT
TRBJ1-6 | few | TRBV13 | NA | CASSLGPGTVVSPLHF | TGTGCCAGCAGCTTGGGACCCGGGACGGTGGTATCACCCCTCCACTTT
TRBJ1-1 | few | TRBV19 | NA | CASSFSRGADAEAFF | TGTGCCAGTAGTTTCTCTCGAGGGGCGGACGCTGAAGCTTTCTTT
TRBJ2-1 | NA | TRBV2 | TRBD2 | CASTRDSGTSGGRGSYNKQFF | TGTGCCAGCACCAGAGACTCTGGGACTAGCGGGGGCCGAGGGTCCTACAATAAGCAGTTCTTC
TRBJ2-3 | few | TRBV7-3 | NA | CASSLIPDKSRDTQYF | TGTGCCAGCAGCTTAATCCCGGACAAGAGCAGAGATACGCAGTATTTT
TRBJ1-1 | many | TRBV6-1 | NA | CASSENTEAFF | TGTGCCAGCAGTGAGAACACTGAAGCTTTCTTT
TRBJ2-7 | NA | TRBV3-1 | NA | CASSQKGINPFSYEQYF | TGTGCCAGCAGCCAGAAGGGAATTAACCCTTTTTCCTACGAGCAGTACTTC
TRBJ1-2 | NA | TRBV20-1 | NA | CSDRKGGYTF | TGCAGTGACCGGAAGGGTGGCTACACCTTC
TRBJ1-6 | few | TRBV7-9 | NA | CASSSPGTAYGAPLHF | TGTGCCAGCAGCTCGCCAGGGACCGCCTATGGGGCACCCCTCCACTTT
TRBJ1-2 | NA | TRBV4-1 | TRBD1 | CASSLTTGESYGYTF | TGCGCCAGCAGCCTTACGACAGGGGAGAGCTATGGCTACACCTTC
TRBJ2-5 | NA | TRBV10-1 | NA | CASSEGKAAKETQYF | TGCGCCAGCAGTGAAGGCAAGGCAGCGAAAGAGACCCAGTACTTC
TRBJ2-7 | many | TRBV7-2 | NA | CASSHSASSYEQYF | TGTGCCAGCAGCCATTCAGCGAGCTCCTACGAGCAGTACTTC
TRBJ2-5 | few | TRBV7-6 | TRBD1 | CASSLAGQYQETQYF | TGTGCCAGCAGCTTAGCGGGACAGTACCAAGAGACCCAGTACTTC
TRBJ1-1 | NA | TRBV4-2 | TRBD1 | CASSQASTGGTEAFF | TGTGCCAGCAGCCAAGCCTCTACAGGGGGCACTGAAGCTTTCTTT
TRBJ2-1 | NA | TRBV20-1 | NA | CSARDFEGTKFPFNEQFF | TGCAGTGCTAGAGACTTTGAGGGGACGAAATTTCCCTTTAATGAGCAGTTCTTC
TRBJ2-1 | few | TRBV11-2 | TRBD2 | CASSLAGLAGGSSSYNEQFF | TGTGCCAGCAGCTTAGCAGGACTAGCGGGGGGTTCTAGCTCCTACAATGAGCAGTTCTTC
TRBJ2-5 | NA | TRBV7-6 | NA | CASSPLGSLETQYF | TGTGCCAGCAGCCCCCTGGGGTCCCTGGAGACCCAGTACTTC
TRBJ1-1 | NA | TRBV7-3 | NA | CASTGGTGNTEAFF | TGTGCCAGCACAGGCGGCACAGGGAACACTGAAGCTTTCTTT
TRBJ2-1 | few | TRBV6-5 | TRBD2 | CASSYFSGGAWYEQFF | TGTGCCAGCAGTTACTTTAGCGGGGGGGCTTGGTATGAGCAGTTCTTC
TRBJ2-7 | NA | TRBV6-6 | NA | CASGTGPSKEQYF | TGTGCCAGCGGAACAGGACCGTCTAAAGAGCAGTACTTC
TRBJ2-2 | few | TRBV10-3 | NA | CAISESRLGRTLNTGELFF | TGTGCCATCAGTGAGTCGAGGTTGGGTCGGACTCTTAACACCGGGGAGCTGTTTTTT
TRBJ1-2 | NA | TRBV27 | TRBD1 | CASFDRGDGYTF | TGTGCCAGCTTTGACAGGGGTGATGGCTACACCTTC
TRBJ1-1 | few | TRBV19 | NA | CASSIRDARTEAFF | TGTGCCAGTAGTATCCGGGACGCTCGAACTGAAGCTTTCTTT
TRBJ2-1 | once | TRBV29-1 | TRBD2 | CSVEGGSHNEQFF | TGCAGCGTTGAGGGGGGGTCCCACAATGAGCAGTTCTTC
TRBJ2-2 | NA | TRBV7-9 | NA | CASSLIRLGKAENTGELFF | TGTGCCAGCAGCTTAATCCGGCTGGGCAAGGCGGAGAACACCGGGGAGCTGTTTTTT
TRBJ1-6 | few | TRBV19 | NA | CASSTESDSPLHF | TGTGCCAGTAGTACCGAAAGTGATTCACCCCTCCACTTT
TRBJ2-7 | few | TRBV27 | NA | CASSLSSEEQYF | TGTGCCAGCAGTTTATCTTCGGAGGAGCAGTACTTC
TRBJ1-1 | few | TRBV27 | NA | CASSSGTQGTEAFF | TGTGCCAGCAGTTCCGGGACCCAGGGCACTGAAGCTTTCTTT
TRBJ2-1 | NA | TRBV6-8 | NA | CASSYFAGLFNEQFF | TGTGCCAGCAGTTACTTCGCAGGGCTGTTCAATGAGCAGTTCTTC
TRBJ2-3 | few | TRBV5-6 | TRBD1 | CASSSLTGLGDTQYF | TGTGCCAGCAGCTCACTGACAGGGCTAGGGGATACGCAGTATTTT
TRBJ1-1 | NA | TRBV29-1 | NA | CSVVIWGRKGTEAFF | TGCAGCGTTGTTATATGGGGCCGAAAGGGCACTGAAGCTTTCTTT
TRBJ1-2 | many | TRBV7-9 | NA | CASSSASSIINYGYTF | TGTGCCAGCAGCTCAGCAAGCAGCATTATTAACTATGGCTACACCTTC
TRBJ2-5 | NA | TRBV4-2 | TRBD2 | CASSQDLGLAAYEETQYF | TGTGCCAGCAGCCAAGACCTGGGACTAGCGGCGTATGAAGAGACCCAGTACTTC
TRBJ1-4 | few | TRBV19 | NA | CASSIELQGVAEKLFF | TGTGCCAGTAGTATAGAGTTACAGGGAGTTGCTGAAAAACTGTTTTTT
TRBJ2-4 | NA | TRBV19 | TRBD2 | CANSILGLAGGLAKNIQYF | TGTGCCAATAGTATTCTCGGACTAGCGGGGGGACTAGCCAAAAACATTCAGTACTTC
TRBJ1-4 | NA | TRBV7-5 | NA | CISVSEAGQDRATNEKLFF | NA
TRBJ2-2 | once | TRBV19 | NA | CASRGGADTGELFF | TGTGCCAGCAGGGGCGGGGCCGACACCGGGGAGCTGTTTTTT
TRBJ1-2 | few | TRBV6-1 | TRBD1 | CASSEAWTGGGNYGYTF | TGTGCCAGCAGTGAAGCATGGACAGGGGGCGGTAACTATGGCTACACCTTC